The entry below describes one T cell receptor beta chain. This clonotype was observed at least ten times. Its antigen is not yet known. There are no base qualities to consult, and no much larger clone falls within one base. According to the germline V gene (reference sequence), CDR1 reads LNHNV and CDR2 reads YYDKDF. The CDR3 runs 14 residues from the cysteine to the phenylalanine. Only CDR3 DNA is held: 42 bases, read in frame from base 1. V loses 3 bases at its end and J loses 5 bases; junction bases beyond the gene matches: 5. The library was obtained by PCR. For sequencing, an Illumina HiSeq 2500 was employed. To normalize quantification of the TCRbeta repertoire, the TCR libraries were built with molecular barcoding that relied on unique molecular identifiers. Clones were called with MiXCR by TCRdb after fastp trimmed the public reads at Q25, and only in-frame beta chains were retained. Identical CDR3 protein sequences are pooled into one entry, listed with their most common genes and DNA. This sample gives 900,000 or so distinct CDR3 sequences in total; about 15% of them show up just once. 5% of the sample lies in the top ten.

In the paper's terms, the treatment or condition label means: allogeneic hematopoietic cell transplantation with graft depleted of TCRalphabeta T cells and CD19 B cells. TCRalphabeta/CD19-depleted allogeneic hematopoietic cell grafts were given to the transplant recipients, all of whom were children. This entry belongs to a study of T-cell reconstitution after alpha-beta-depleted transplantation in children (dated by TCRdb to the mid-2010s). In terms of the full investigation: The study quantitatively tracked T-cell immune reconstitution after TCRalphabeta/CD19-depleted allogeneic hematopoietic cell transplantation in children using TCR repertoire profiling. Study-wide findings and limitations: Hyperexpanded clone frequencies declined over subsequent months; after one year, T-cell counts and TCRbeta diversity were mostly attributed to newly produced T cells. In some patients, high TCRbeta diversity at day 60 was attributed to recipient T cells and intrathymic progenitors that had survived conditioning. The apparently early recovery of alphabetaT-cell counts about two months after transplant reportedly depended on only several hundred rapidly expanded clones that came from non-depleted graft cells.

Here the chain combines TRBV15 and TRBJ2-5, with 8 bases aligning to TRBD1. Sequences were derived from PBMCs, mostly from graft donor cells, sampled 360 days after TCRalphabeta/CD19-depleted stem cell transplant. The TCR originated in a male patient aged 10 to 17 who had a stem cell transplant for acute lymphoblastic leukemia, so the T cells may come from the graft donor. The nucleotide sequence is given as TGTGCCACCAGCAGTGACAGGGGCTGGGAGACCCAGTACTTC. It translates to CATSSDRGWETQYF.